The sequence of this T cell receptor beta chain was determined in a study of OX40 agonist ivuxolimab in advanced cancers. Study background: Those enrolled were less than 85% male, with a mean age of about 60 years and ages from roughly 20 to 90.

Germline-derived CDR1 and CDR2 are LNHNV and YYDKDF (reference sequence). V lost 0 bases, J lost 3 bases, and 15 bases lay in between. This CDR3 is built from 16 residues. TCRdb keeps only in-frame clones here, not all; method: immunoSEQ multiplex PCR. This sample carries tens of thousands of clones, around 94% of them seen once, and the ten largest clones take 9.6%. This TCR derives from an adult with an advanced solid tumor such as melanoma, head and neck, liver or kidney cancer. The input for sequencing was CD4+ or CD8+ T cells sorted from blood, taken in a trial of the OX40 agonist ivuxolimab. V and J are TRBV15 and TRBJ2-7; a possible D gene is TRBD1 (6 bases). CDR3 sequence reads: CATSREGTKIGYEQYF. The CDR3 DNA sequence: TGTGCCACCAGCAGAGAAGGGACAAAAATCGGCTACGAGCAGTACTTC. The full variable domain, with the rest looked up from reference TRBV15 and TRBJ2-7, is DAMVIQNPRYQVTQFGKPVTLSCSQTLNHNVMYWYQQKSSQAPKLLFHYYDKDFNNEADTPDNFQSRRPNTSFCFLDIRSPGLGDTAMYLCATSREGTKIGYEQYFGPGTRLTVT.